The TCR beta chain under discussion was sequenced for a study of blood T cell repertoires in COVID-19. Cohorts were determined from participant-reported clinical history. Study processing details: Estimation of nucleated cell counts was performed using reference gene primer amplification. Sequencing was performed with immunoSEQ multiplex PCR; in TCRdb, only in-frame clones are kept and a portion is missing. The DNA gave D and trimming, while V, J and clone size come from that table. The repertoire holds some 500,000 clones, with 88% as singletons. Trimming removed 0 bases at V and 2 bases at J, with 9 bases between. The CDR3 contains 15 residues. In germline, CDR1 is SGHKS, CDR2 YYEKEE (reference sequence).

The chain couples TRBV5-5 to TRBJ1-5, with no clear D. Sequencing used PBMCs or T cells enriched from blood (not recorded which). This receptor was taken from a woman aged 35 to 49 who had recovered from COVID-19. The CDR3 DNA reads TGTGCCAGCAGCTTGGAGTGGCAGGGCAATCAGCCCCAGCATTTT. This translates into CASSLEWQGNQPQHF.